Listed below are T cell receptor beta chains from one sample, sequenced in a study of blood T cells in healthy people across ages. TCRdb passed the 5' RACE reads through MiXCR, listing each CDR3 protein once. The sample lists around 750,000 distinct CDR3 sequences; about 53% were seen once. The sequenced material came from blood. These receptors were obtained from an older man in good health. Both conserved end residues are part of each CDR3. A D gene is named only where the DNA matches it firmly. Clone sizes are given selectively: once, few, many, or a class where the clone is expanded.

d_gene: -; v_gene: TRBV18; j_gene: TRBJ2-7; abundance: few; CDR3nt: TGTGCCAGCTCACCAGGGTTGCAGTACGAGCAGTACTTC; CDR3aa: CASSPGLQYEQYF
d_gene: -; v_gene: TRBV29-1; j_gene: TRBJ2-3; abundance: few; CDR3nt: TGCAGCGCCCGAAGGATTGGAGATACGCAGTATTTT; CDR3aa: CSARRIGDTQYF
d_gene: TRBD2; v_gene: TRBV11-2; j_gene: TRBJ2-1; abundance: -; CDR3nt: TGTGCCAGCAGCTCCACCGGGACTAGCGGGTGGAATGAGCAGTTCTTC; CDR3aa: CASSSTGTSGWNEQFF
d_gene: -; v_gene: TRBV12-3/TRBV12-4; j_gene: TRBJ1-1; abundance: few; CDR3nt: TGTGCCAGCACGGCCGGGCCGCTGAACACTGAAGCTTTCTTT; CDR3aa: CASTAGPLNTEAFF
d_gene: -; v_gene: TRBV6-1; j_gene: TRBJ1-4; abundance: -; CDR3nt: TGTGCCAGCAGCCGGGATGCTAATGAAGAACTGTTTTTT; CDR3aa: CASSRDANEELFF
d_gene: TRBD1; v_gene: TRBV3-1; j_gene: TRBJ1-1; abundance: -; CDR3nt: TGTGCCAGCAGCCAAGATCTGGGACAGCTCTTGACTGAAGCTTTCTTT; CDR3aa: CASSQDLGQLLTEAFF
d_gene: TRBD2; v_gene: TRBV29-1; j_gene: TRBJ2-4; abundance: -; CDR3nt: TGCAGCGTCGCCGGGACTAGTGGGAACAAAAACATTCAGTACTTC; CDR3aa: CSVAGTSGNKNIQYF
d_gene: -; v_gene: TRBV10-3; j_gene: TRBJ2-5; abundance: -; CDR3nt: TGTGCCATCACTGGACTGCCATACAATGAGCAGTACTTC; CDR3aa: CAITGLPYNEQYF
d_gene: -; v_gene: TRBV18; j_gene: TRBJ1-4; abundance: -; CDR3nt: TGTGCCAGCTCACCGCCCGGACAGAAAAATGAAAAACTGTTTTTT; CDR3aa: CASSPPGQKNEKLFF
d_gene: -; v_gene: TRBV5-1; j_gene: TRBJ2-5; abundance: -; CDR3nt: TGCGCCAGCAGCTTGGAGCACGGTACGGTAGAGACCCAGTACTTC; CDR3aa: CASSLEHGTVETQYF
d_gene: TRBD2; v_gene: TRBV20-1; j_gene: TRBJ2-3; abundance: -; CDR3nt: TGCAGTGCTAGGGGACTAGCGGGGTCTAGCACAGATACGCAGTATTTT; CDR3aa: CSARGLAGSSTDTQYF
d_gene: TRBD2; v_gene: TRBV27; j_gene: TRBJ2-1; abundance: few; CDR3nt: TGTGCCAGCAGTGCCAGGACTAGCGGGATCGGCTACAATGAGCAGTTCTTC; CDR3aa: CASSARTSGIGYNEQFF
d_gene: TRBD1; v_gene: TRBV18; j_gene: TRBJ2-7; abundance: -; CDR3nt: TGTGCCAGCTCACCACGCGGACAGGGGGCGGGATACGAGCAGTACTTC; CDR3aa: CASSPRGQGAGYEQYF
d_gene: -; v_gene: TRBV20-1; j_gene: TRBJ2-5; abundance: -; CDR3nt: TGCAGTGTCCTAAGGGGCAGTCAAGAGACCCAGTACTTC; CDR3aa: CSVLRGSQETQYF
d_gene: TRBD1; v_gene: TRBV7-2; j_gene: TRBJ2-7; abundance: -; CDR3nt: TGTGTCAGCAGCTTAAGGACAGGGGGAAGGTACTTC; CDR3aa: CVSSLRTGGRYF
d_gene: TRBD2; v_gene: TRBV20-1; j_gene: TRBJ2-1; abundance: -; CDR3nt: TGCAGTGCTAGACCCCCTGAGGGTAGCGGGTCTTACAATGAGCAGTTCTTC; CDR3aa: CSARPPEGSGSYNEQFF
d_gene: -; v_gene: TRBV27; j_gene: TRBJ1-2; abundance: -; CDR3nt: TGTGCCAGCAGTTTCCGTCTCCCGGGGATCTATGGCTACACCTTC; CDR3aa: CASSFRLPGIYGYTF
d_gene: -; v_gene: TRBV4-2; j_gene: TRBJ2-1; abundance: -; CDR3nt: TGTGCCAGCAGCCGTACCAGGGATTCCCAGTGGGAGCAGTTCTTC; CDR3aa: CASSRTRDSQWEQFF
d_gene: TRBD1; v_gene: TRBV7-9; j_gene: TRBJ1-2; abundance: -; CDR3nt: TGTGCCAGCAGCTTAGTGGGACAGGGTCGTCCGTATGGCTACACCTTC; CDR3aa: CASSLVGQGRPYGYTF
d_gene: -; v_gene: TRBV27; j_gene: TRBJ1-1; abundance: -; CDR3nt: TGTGCCAGCAGTTGGGCGTCGTACACTGAAGCTTTCTTT; CDR3aa: CASSWASYTEAFF
d_gene: -; v_gene: TRBV12-3/TRBV12-4; j_gene: TRBJ1-5; abundance: -; CDR3nt: TGTGCCAGCAGGTCAGGGATCGGCAATCAGCCCCAGCATTTT; CDR3aa: CASRSGIGNQPQHF
d_gene: -; v_gene: TRBV6-4; j_gene: TRBJ1-6; abundance: -; CDR3nt: TGTGCCAGCAGTGCCTCCAATTTCGGCTCACCCCTCCACTTT; CDR3aa: CASSASNFGSPLHF
d_gene: -; v_gene: TRBV9; j_gene: TRBJ2-1; abundance: -; CDR3nt: TGTGCCAGCAGTCCAGCGGCAATAAGCTCCTACAATGAGCAGTTCTTC; CDR3aa: CASSPAAISSYNEQFF
d_gene: -; v_gene: TRBV21-1; j_gene: TRBJ1-6; abundance: -; CDR3nt: TGTGCCAGCAGCAAAGACGCGGACAGGGTGATATCCTATAATTCACCCCTCCACTTT; CDR3aa: CASSKDADRVISYNSPLHF
d_gene: -; v_gene: TRBV21-1; j_gene: TRBJ1-1; abundance: -; CDR3nt: TGTGCCAGCAGCAAAGAACGCGATTACAGGGCGGCCACTGAAGCTTTCTTT; CDR3aa: CASSKERDYRAATEAFF
d_gene: TRBD2; v_gene: TRBV4-1; j_gene: TRBJ2-7; abundance: few; CDR3nt: TGCGCCAGCAGCTTAGGAATTGGCCTAGCGGGAGGACCACCCTACGAGCAGTACTTC; CDR3aa: CASSLGIGLAGGPPYEQYF
d_gene: TRBD2; v_gene: TRBV12-3/TRBV12-4; j_gene: TRBJ2-5; abundance: -; CDR3nt: TGTGCCAGCAGTCAGCGGGGAGGGCGGGAAGAGACCCAGTACTTC; CDR3aa: CASSQRGGREETQYF
d_gene: TRBD1; v_gene: TRBV12-3/TRBV12-4; j_gene: TRBJ2-7; abundance: -; CDR3nt: TGTGCCAGCAGTTTCCGGCCCGGGACAGGTTACGAGCAGTACTTC; CDR3aa: CASSFRPGTGYEQYF
d_gene: TRBD1; v_gene: TRBV29-1; j_gene: TRBJ2-1; abundance: few; CDR3nt: TGCAGCGTCTACAGGGGGAGGAATGAGCAGTTCTTC; CDR3aa: CSVYRGRNEQFF
d_gene: -; v_gene: TRBV11-2; j_gene: TRBJ2-4; abundance: -; CDR3nt: TGTGCCAGCAGCTTGGTGTTTCGCTTAGACATTCAGTACTTC; CDR3aa: CASSLVFRLDIQYF
d_gene: TRBD2; v_gene: TRBV6-2/TRBV6-3; j_gene: TRBJ2-1; abundance: few; CDR3nt: TGTGCCAGCAGTTACCCCGGGACTAGCGAGCAGTTCTTC; CDR3aa: CASSYPGTSEQFF
d_gene: TRBD2; v_gene: TRBV18; j_gene: TRBJ2-7; abundance: once; CDR3nt: TGTGCCAGCTCAGTCCTAGCGGGAGACGAGCAGTACTTC; CDR3aa: CASSVLAGDEQYF